These T cell receptor beta chains were read from a single sample in a study of a mutant IDH1 vaccine in newly diagnosed glioma. Sequenced by immunoSEQ multiplex PCR; TCRdb stores in-frame clones only, minus some. The sample consists of around 30,000 clones, around four fifths of them appearing once. The sample in question was peripheral blood mononuclear cells (PBMCs), obtained from a glioma patient treated with radiotherapy, temozolomide or both. Receptors were obtained from a man between 50 and 59 years old with glioma. Some clones in this sample may be carry-over from other donors' samples. CDR3s include the opening cysteine and the closing phenylalanine or tryptophan. Fields, in order: D gene, clone size, J gene, V gene, CDR3 DNA, CDR3 protein. The D gene is left open where the match is weak. Only part of the rows carry a size: once, few, many, or a class if the clone is expanded.

-,-,TRBJ1-1,TRBV7-2,TGTGCCAGCAGCTTAGGGGGCGGCCAGGGTGCGGCTTTCTTT,CASSLGGGQGAAFF
TRBD1,-,TRBJ1-5,TRBV7-2,TGTGCCAGCAGCTTTACAGGGGCCAGCAATCAGCCCCAGCATTTT,CASSFTGASNQPQHF
-,-,TRBJ1-4,TRBV6-1,TGTGCCACAGAGGGCAACGGGGCGACTAATGAAAAACTGTTTTTT,CATEGNGATNEKLFF
TRBD2,-,TRBJ2-7,TRBV10-3,TGTGCCATCAGTGAGTCGTGGCGGGAGGGCCATGTGCAGTACTTC,CAISESWREGHVQYF
-,-,TRBJ1-2,TRBV5-1,TGCGCCAGCAGCTTGGGACAGGAGAACTATGGCTACACCTTC,CASSLGQENYGYTF
TRBD1,few,TRBJ1-1,TRBV11-3,TGTGCCAGCAGCCCCCGGGACAGGGGAGTCACTGAAGCTTTCTTT,CASSPRDRGVTEAFF
-,-,TRBJ1-6,TRBV27,TGTGCCAGCATGGTCGGGGGGGAGGGCTCCTATAATTCACCCCTCCACTTT,CASMVGGEGSYNSPLHF
-,-,TRBJ2-2,TRBV4-2,TGTGCCAGCAGCCCAATGAGGGGTGCGGGACTGACCGGGGAGCTGTTTTTT,CASSPMRGAGLTGELFF
-,few,TRBJ1-4,TRBV7-9,TGTGCCAGCAGCAAAGTGGGGGGTGAAAGTGAAAAACTGTTTTTT,CASSKVGGESEKLFF
-,-,TRBJ2-7,TRBV6-1,TGTGCCAGCGAGGTTCCCAGGGGACTCTACGAGCAGTACTTC,CASEVPRGLYEQYF
-,-,TRBJ2-3,TRBV21-1,TGTGCCAGCAGCAAATTCCTAGCGGGCGGCACAGATACGCAGTATTTT,CASSKFLAGGTDTQYF
-,-,TRBJ1-5,TRBV11-2,TGTGCCAGCAGCTTCCAGGGGTCTAGCAATCAGCCCCAGCATTTT,CASSFQGSSNQPQHF
-,-,TRBJ1-5,TRBV28,TGTGCCAGTCAGGGCGGTATGTTTCAGCCCCAGCATTTT,CASQGGMFQPQHF
-,-,TRBJ1-3,TRBV30,TGTGCCTGGGGGGGGTACGGAAACACCATATATTTT,CAWGGYGNTIYF
-,-,TRBJ1-1,TRBV14,TGTGCCAGCAGACATTTAGGCACTGAAGCTTTCTTT,CASRHLGTEAFF
TRBD2,-,TRBJ2-7,TRBV20-1,TGCACTATGGGGGGGAGCGACGAGCAGTACTTC,CTMGGSDEQYF
TRBD1,-,TRBJ2-7,TRBV4-3,TGCGCCAGCAGCCACCGGGACAGGGGGCCTGGCGAGCAGTACTTC,CASSHRDRGPGEQYF
-,-,TRBJ2-5,TRBV6-1,TGTGCCAGCAGTGAAGTGTTAGCAGAGACCCAGTACTTC,CASSEVLAETQYF
-,-,TRBJ1-5,TRBV29-1,TGCAGCGTTGAGACAGACCCCAATCAGCCCCAGCATTTT,CSVETDPNQPQHF
TRBD1,-,TRBJ1-6,TRBV2,TGTGCCAGCAGGGACAGGCCCATGGAAGATAATTCACCCCTCCACTTT,CASRDRPMEDNSPLHF
-,-,TRBJ1-4,TRBV7-9,TGTGCCAGCAGCTTTTGGGCCGGGGGGTCTGGAAAACTGTTTTTT,CASSFWAGGSGKLFF
-,-,TRBJ2-3,TRBV2,TGTGCCAGCACTCCGACAGGTGCAGATACGCAGTATTTT,CASTPTGADTQYF
TRBD1,-,TRBJ1-1,TRBV4-3,TGCGCCAGCAGCCTGGGACAGGGTGAAGCTTTCTTT,CASSLGQGEAFF
-,-,TRBJ1-1,TRBV6-6,TGTGCCAGCACGGGCAGCACCTTAAACACTGAAGCTTTCTTT,CASTGSTLNTEAFF
-,-,TRBJ1-5,TRBV27,TGTGCCAGCAGTGCCAGACGGGGAAGCAATCAGCCCCAGCATTTT,CASSARRGSNQPQHF
-,medium-sized,TRBJ2-5,TRBV15,TGTGCCACCAGCAGAGAGACATCTCAGTACCAAGAGACCCAGTACTTC,CATSRETSQYQETQYF
TRBD1,-,TRBJ2-2,TRBV5-1,TGCGCCAGCAGCTTGCGGGTTAGGGACAGTGTCTCCGGGGAGCTGTTTTTT,CASSLRVRDSVSGELFF
-,once,TRBJ2-7,TRBV5-1,TGCGCCAGCACCGAACCGGGACAAGGTGACTACGAGCAGTACTTC,CASTEPGQGDYEQYF
-,-,TRBJ1-1,TRBV19,TGTGCCAGTAGTATTGGGGGGGAGAACACTGAAGCTTTCTTT,CASSIGGENTEAFF